This TCR beta chain appears in the sequencing data of a study of a mutant IDH1 vaccine in newly diagnosed glioma. About the study: There were roughly 60% males and around 38% females among treated patients, whose mean age was about 44 years. Every participant had undergone radiotherapy, temozolomide, or both before, and most underwent both.

This CDR3 contains 16 residues. Trimming took 2 bases from V and 2 from J; bases not matched to a gene: 7. Germline CDR1 SGHVS, CDR2 FQNEAQ. Regarding this clone: Its antigen is as yet unknown.

Using immunoSEQ multiplex PCR, the repertoire was profiled, and TCRdb retains in-frame clones only, with some absent. The data hold under 35,000 clones, with approximately 91% observed a single time. Time point meaning: baseline, week 1 (first vaccination visit). As to treatment: pre-vaccination baseline after standard-of-care therapy. The study, taken as a whole, reports: Pseudoprogression seemed unrelated to changes in top peripheral T cell clonotypes.

This receptor was obtained from a woman between 40 and 55 years old with glioma. The sequenced sample was PBMCs, obtained from a glioma patient treated with radiotherapy, temozolomide or both. The chain combines TRBV7-8 with TRBJ2-7; 9 nucleotides align to TRBD2. As DNA, the CDR3 is TGTGCCAGCAGCTTAACCGGGACTAGCATTACCTACGAGCAGTACTTC. This sequence encodes CASSLTGTSITYEQYF.